This note documents a single TCR beta chain sequence. Its cognate antigen is unknown. In the PCR, 60 Vbeta and 13 Jbeta primers were used. Generated by immunoSEQ multiplex PCR, the TCRdb table keeps only in-frame clones and is missing some. The sample has under 200,000 clones, roughly 85% seen once. This sample stems from a study of cytomegalovirus exposure and HLA in healthy donors. Overall study results and limits: An analysis that was carried out later associated 16,951 TCR beta sequences with HLA alleles at 0.05 false discovery rate. Data from an earlier analysis indicated that most TCR beta V segments were productive either about 87% or about 30% of the time. Reports described diagnosis of cytomegalovirus status by the classifier as highly specific and sensitive.

CDR3 length: 15 amino acids. Looked up from germline, CDR1 is GTSNPN and CDR2 is SVGIG (reference sequence). V trimming: 3 bases; J trimming: 1 base; junction bases outside the gene matches: 3. V is TRBV30 and J is TRBJ1-1; TRBD1 matches 12 bases. The receptor was isolated from a woman aged 35 to 49 in good health and CMV-seronegative. Sequencing used PBMCs. The CDR3 reads CAWRGQGAWNTEAFF. For the CDR3, the DNA is TGTGCCTGGAGGGGACAGGGGGCTTGGAACACTGAAGCTTTCTTT.